The entry below gives a single TCR beta chain sequence along with its context. As yet, its antigen is unknown. Regulatory T cells were sorted from blood as CD4+ CD25-high CD127-low cells. This table comes from immunoSEQ multiplex PCR, and its TCRdb copy is limited to in-frame clones, with some not included. The repertoire includes fewer than 9,500 clones, over 85% of them detected once, and about 1.4% sits in the top ten. This record comes from a study of regulatory and conventional T cells in RAG deficiency. The CDR3 is made up of 17 amino acids. The ends lost 3 bases at V and 1 base at J; junction bases unmatched: 7. Germline values: CDR1 SGHTA, CDR2 FQGNSA. The study, taken as a whole, reports: Treg unique TCR beta sequences were about 100-fold fewer in Omenn syndrome and CID/AS patients than controls.

The same data also went into a second study, on regulatory T cells. That work contributes: Amplification used 52 TRBV primers and 13 TRBJ primers.

The chain uses TRBV7-2 and TRBJ2-3, with TRBD2 matching 10 bases. This clonotype was sampled from a human donor in good health. Material: CD127- CD25+ CD4+ Tregs sorted from blood. Written as DNA, the CDR3 is TGTGCCAGCAGCTTCATAGGGGGGACTAGCGGCACAGATACGCAGTATTTT. This gives the protein CASSFIGGTSGTDTQYF.